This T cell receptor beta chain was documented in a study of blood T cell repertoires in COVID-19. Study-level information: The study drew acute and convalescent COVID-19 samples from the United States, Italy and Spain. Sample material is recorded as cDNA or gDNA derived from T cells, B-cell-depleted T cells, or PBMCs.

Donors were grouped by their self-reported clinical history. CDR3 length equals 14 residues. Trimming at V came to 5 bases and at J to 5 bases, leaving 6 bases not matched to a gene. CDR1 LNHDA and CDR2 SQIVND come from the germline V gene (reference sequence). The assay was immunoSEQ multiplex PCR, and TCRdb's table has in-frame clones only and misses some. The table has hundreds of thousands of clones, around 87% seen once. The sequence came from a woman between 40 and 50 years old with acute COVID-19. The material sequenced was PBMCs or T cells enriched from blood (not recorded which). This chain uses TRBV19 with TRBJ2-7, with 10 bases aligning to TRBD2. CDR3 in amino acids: CASSPSGSSNEQYF. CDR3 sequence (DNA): TGTGCCAGTAGTCCTAGCGGGAGCAGCAACGAGCAGTACTTC.